Detailed here is one T cell receptor (beta chain). The antigen is not known. The conserved final phenylalanine or tryptophan is absent from the CDR3, which likely points to a read error. These data are taken from a study of blood T cells in healthy people across ages. Overall study results and limits: Conclusively comparing naive with antigen-experienced cells was impossible with unsorted PBMCs.

The second PCR ran 7 to 11 cycles with a sample-barcoded 5' primer and J-beta primers. TCRdb called the 5' RACE reads again in MiXCR, with one record for every CDR3 protein. The data contain 750,000 to 950,000 distinct CDR3 sequences, about 26% of them seen just once; the ten biggest clones take up 3%. V lost 6 bases, J lost 4 bases, and 14 bases stayed unmatched. The CDR3 spans 17 residues. This sample was also put to use in a study of T cells of mothers and their children. From that paper: Over 9.5 million reads per mother and some 2.9 million per child were obtained.

The TCR sequence derives from a boy younger than 18 in good health. The chain is built from TRBV12-3 or TRBV12-4 and TRBJ2-3, with TRBD2 identical over 9 bases. The sequenced material came from blood. The CDR3 region has the DNA TGTGCCAGCAGCCCAGGAAAAAGCGGGGGGCCCCCAGATACGCAGTATCTT. Translated, it gives CASSPGKSGGPPDTQYL.